The entry that follows covers one T cell receptor (beta chain) sequence. The sample originates from a study of blood T cell repertoires in COVID-19. This table comes from immunoSEQ multiplex PCR, and its TCRdb copy is limited to in-frame clones, with some not included. The data hold some 350,000 clones, with 87% observed a single time. The CDR3 runs 14 residues. Germline CDR1 is SGHTA and CDR2 is FQGTGA. The V gene lost 5 bases and the J gene lost 0 bases, with 8 bases spanning the gap. Sequencing was done on a sample of peripheral blood. The V gene is TRBV7-3, the J gene TRBJ1-3, with no clear D. This sequence originates from a woman aged 50 to 60 with COVID-19, enrolled during active disease. This chain's CDR3 is CASSPQYSGNTIYF. The CDR3 nucleotides read TGTGCCAGCAGCCCTCAGTACTCTGGAAACACCATATATTTT.